This TCR beta chain comes out of a study of blood T cell repertoires in COVID-19. Study-level information: Researchers got acute and convalescent COVID-19 samples from the United States, Italy and Spain. The analysed material was cDNA or gDNA that came from T cells, B-cell-depleted T cells, or PBMCs.

Looked up from germline, CDR1 is SGHRS and CDR2 is YFSETQ. The CDR3 sequence is 15 residues long. With V trimmed by 4 bases and J by 4 bases, 4 bases remained unmatched. Per the study methods: The authors estimated nucleated cell counts from reference gene primer amplification. The data were produced by immunoSEQ multiplex PCR, yet TCRdb's version contains in-frame clones alone and is incomplete. The V and J calls and clone size were taken over from that table, and D and trimming were inferred from the DNA. The table lists more than 95,000 clones, 86% of them singletons, with 13% in the top ten. Sequenced sample: peripheral blood. The V call is TRBV5-1, the J call TRBJ1-6; 8 nucleotides line up with TRBD1. This TCR derives from an older woman in a cohort sampled during active or convalescent COVID-19. The CDR3 spells CASSGGTGYNSPLHF. CDR3 in DNA: TGCGCCAGCAGCGGGGGGACAGGTTATAATTCACCCCTCCACTTT.